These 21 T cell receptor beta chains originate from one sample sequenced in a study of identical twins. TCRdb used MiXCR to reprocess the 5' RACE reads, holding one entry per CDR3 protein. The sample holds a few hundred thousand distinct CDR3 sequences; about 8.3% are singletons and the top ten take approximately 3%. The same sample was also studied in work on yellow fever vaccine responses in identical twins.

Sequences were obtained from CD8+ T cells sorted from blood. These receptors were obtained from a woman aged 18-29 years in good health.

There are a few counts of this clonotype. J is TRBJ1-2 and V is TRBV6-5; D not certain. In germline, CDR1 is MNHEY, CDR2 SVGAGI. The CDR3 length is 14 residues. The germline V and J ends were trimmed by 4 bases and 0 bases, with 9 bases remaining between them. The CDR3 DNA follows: TGTGCCAGCAGTTCTGTCCAATCTAACTATGGCTACACCTTC. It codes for CASSSVQSNYGYTF.

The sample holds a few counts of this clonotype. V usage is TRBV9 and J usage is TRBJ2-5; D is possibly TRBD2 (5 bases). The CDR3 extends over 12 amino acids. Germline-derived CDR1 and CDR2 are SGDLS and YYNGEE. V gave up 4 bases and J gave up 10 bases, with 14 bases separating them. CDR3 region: CASSPQSGYQYF. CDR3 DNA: TGTGCCAGCAGCCCCCAGTCGGGGTACCAGTACTTC.

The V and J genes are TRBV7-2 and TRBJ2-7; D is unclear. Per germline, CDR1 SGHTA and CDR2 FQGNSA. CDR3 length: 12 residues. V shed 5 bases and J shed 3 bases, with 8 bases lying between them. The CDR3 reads CASSGVDYEQYF. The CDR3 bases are TGTGCCAGCAGCGGTGTAGACTACGAGCAGTACTTC. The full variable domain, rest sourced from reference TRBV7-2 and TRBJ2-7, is GAGVSQSPSNKVTEKGKDVELRCDPISGHTALYWYRQSLGQGLEFLIYFQGNSAPDKSGLPSDRFSAERTGGSVSTLTIQRTQQEDSAVYLCASSGVDYEQYFGPGTRLTVT.

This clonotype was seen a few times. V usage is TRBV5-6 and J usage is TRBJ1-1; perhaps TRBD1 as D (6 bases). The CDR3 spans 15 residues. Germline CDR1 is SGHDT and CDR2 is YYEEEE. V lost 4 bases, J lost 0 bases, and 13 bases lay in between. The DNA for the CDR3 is TGTGCCAGCAGCCTGAGGACAGAGATGAACACTGAAGCTTTCTTT. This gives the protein CASSLRTEMNTEAFF.

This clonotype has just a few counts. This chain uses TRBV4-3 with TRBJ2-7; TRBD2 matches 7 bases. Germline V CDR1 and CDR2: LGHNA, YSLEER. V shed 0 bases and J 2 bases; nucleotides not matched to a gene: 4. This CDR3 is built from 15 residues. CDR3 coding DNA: TGCGCCAGCAGCCAAGATAGACGGGAGGCCTACGAGCAGTACTTC. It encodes CASSQDRREAYEQYF.

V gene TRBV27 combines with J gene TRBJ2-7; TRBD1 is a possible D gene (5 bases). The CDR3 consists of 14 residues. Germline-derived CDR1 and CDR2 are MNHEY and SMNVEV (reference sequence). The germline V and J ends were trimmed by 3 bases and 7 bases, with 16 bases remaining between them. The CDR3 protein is CASSLQGPPWEQYF. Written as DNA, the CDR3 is TGTGCCAGCAGTTTGCAGGGTCCTCCTTGGGAGCAGTACTTC.

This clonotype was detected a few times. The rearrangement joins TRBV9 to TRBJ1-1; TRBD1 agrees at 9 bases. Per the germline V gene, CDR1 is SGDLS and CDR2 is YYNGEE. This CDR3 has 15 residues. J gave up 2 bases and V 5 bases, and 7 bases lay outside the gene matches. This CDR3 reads CASRERQGVNTEAFF. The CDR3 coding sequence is TGTGCCAGCAGAGAACGACAGGGGGTAAACACTGAAGCTTTCTTT.

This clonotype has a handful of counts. In nucleotides, the CDR3 is TGTGCCAGCAGTTACTTCAGCTACAATGAGCAGTTCTTC. Its protein product is CASSYFSYNEQFF. The chain employs TRBV6-2 or TRBV6-3 and TRBJ2-1; D not certain. Germline V CDR1 and CDR2: MNHEY, SVGEGT. Deletions cut 1 base from V and 3 bases from J, with 4 bases between. The CDR3 has 13 residues.

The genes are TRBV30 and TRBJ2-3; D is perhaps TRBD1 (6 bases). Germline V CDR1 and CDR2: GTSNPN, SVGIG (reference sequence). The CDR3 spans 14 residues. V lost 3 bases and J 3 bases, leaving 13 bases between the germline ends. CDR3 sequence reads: CAWSGAGVTDTQYF. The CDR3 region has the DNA TGTGCCTGGAGCGGGGCAGGGGTAACAGATACGCAGTATTTT.

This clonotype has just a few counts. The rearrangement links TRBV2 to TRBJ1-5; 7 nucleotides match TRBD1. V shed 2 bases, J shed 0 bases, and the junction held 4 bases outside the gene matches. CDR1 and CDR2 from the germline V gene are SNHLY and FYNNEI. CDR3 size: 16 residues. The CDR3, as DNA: TGTGCCAGCAGTGAAAACAGGGGATATAGCAATCAGCCCCAGCATTTT. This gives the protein CASSENRGYSNQPQHF.

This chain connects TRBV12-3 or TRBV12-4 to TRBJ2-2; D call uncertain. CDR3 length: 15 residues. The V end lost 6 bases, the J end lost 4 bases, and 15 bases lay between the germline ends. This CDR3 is CASSSSEHLTGELFF. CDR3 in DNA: TGTGCCAGCAGCTCATCAGAACATCTCACCGGGGAGCTGTTTTTT.

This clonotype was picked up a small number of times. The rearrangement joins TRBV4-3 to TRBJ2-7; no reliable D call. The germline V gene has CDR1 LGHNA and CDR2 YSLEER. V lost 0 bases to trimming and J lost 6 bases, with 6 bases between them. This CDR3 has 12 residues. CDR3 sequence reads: CASSQDSTEQYF. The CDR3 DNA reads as TGCGCCAGCAGCCAAGACTCCACCGAGCAGTACTTC.

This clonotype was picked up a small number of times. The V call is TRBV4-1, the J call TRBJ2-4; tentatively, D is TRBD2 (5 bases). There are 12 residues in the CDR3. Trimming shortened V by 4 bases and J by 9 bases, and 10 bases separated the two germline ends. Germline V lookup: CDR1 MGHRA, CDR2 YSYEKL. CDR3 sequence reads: CASSLGEGIQYF. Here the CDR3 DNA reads TGCGCCAGCAGCCTTGGTGAGGGCATTCAGTACTTC.

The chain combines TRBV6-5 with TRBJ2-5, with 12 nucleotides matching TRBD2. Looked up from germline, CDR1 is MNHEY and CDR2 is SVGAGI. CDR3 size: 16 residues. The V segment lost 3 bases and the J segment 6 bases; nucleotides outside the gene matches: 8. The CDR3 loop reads CASSYLGLAGSQTQYF. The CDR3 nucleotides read TGTGCCAGCAGTTATCTAGGACTAGCGGGGTCACAGACCCAGTACTTC.

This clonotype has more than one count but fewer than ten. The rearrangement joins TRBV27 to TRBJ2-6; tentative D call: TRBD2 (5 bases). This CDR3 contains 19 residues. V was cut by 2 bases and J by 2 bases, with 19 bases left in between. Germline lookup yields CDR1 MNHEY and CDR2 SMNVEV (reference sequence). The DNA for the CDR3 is TGTGCCAGCAGTTTACGGAGGCGCTCCCAGGAGGCTGGGGCCAACGTCCTGACTTTC. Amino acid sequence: CASSLRRRSQEAGANVLTF. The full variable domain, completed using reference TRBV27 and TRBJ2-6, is EAQVTQNPRYLITVTGKKLTVTCSQNMNHEYMSWYRQDPGLGLRQIYYSMNVEVTDKGDVPEGYKVSRKEKRNFPLILESPSPNQTSLYFCASSLRRRSQEAGANVLTFGAGSRLTVL.

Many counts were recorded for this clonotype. The CDR3, as DNA: TGCGCCAGCAGCCAAGATTCAGGGGCCTACGAGCAGTACTTC. It yields the protein CASSQDSGAYEQYF. This chain uses TRBV4-3 with TRBJ2-7, with a tentative D call TRBD1 (6 bases). Trimming cost V 0 bases and J 2 bases, with 8 bases left between them. The CDR3 has 14 amino acids. Germline V CDR1 and CDR2: LGHNA, YSLEER.

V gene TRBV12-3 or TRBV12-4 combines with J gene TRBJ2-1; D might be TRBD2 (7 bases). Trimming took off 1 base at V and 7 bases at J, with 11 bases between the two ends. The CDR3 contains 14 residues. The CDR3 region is CASSLGGGWNEQFF. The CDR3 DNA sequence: TGTGCCAGCAGTTTAGGGGGGGGCTGGAATGAGCAGTTCTTC.

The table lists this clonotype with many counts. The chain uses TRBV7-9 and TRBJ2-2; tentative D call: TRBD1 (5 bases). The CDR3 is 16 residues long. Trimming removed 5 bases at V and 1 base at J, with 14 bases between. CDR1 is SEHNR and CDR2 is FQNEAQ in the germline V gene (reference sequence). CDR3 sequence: CASSEPAGLNTGELFF. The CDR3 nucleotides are TGTGCCAGCAGCGAACCGGCAGGGCTGAACACCGGGGAGCTGTTTTTT.

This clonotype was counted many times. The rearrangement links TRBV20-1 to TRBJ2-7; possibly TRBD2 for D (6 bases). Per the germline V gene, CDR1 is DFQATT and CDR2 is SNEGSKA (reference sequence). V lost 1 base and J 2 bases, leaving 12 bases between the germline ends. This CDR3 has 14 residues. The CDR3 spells CSARVVGGPYEQYF. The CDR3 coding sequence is TGCAGTGCTAGAGTTGTGGGAGGTCCCTACGAGCAGTACTTC.

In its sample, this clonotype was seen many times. CDR3 DNA: TGCAGTGCCCGCGGGGGGACCTTTGGGGAGACCCAGTACTTC. Encoded protein: CSARGGTFGETQYF. The rearrangement links TRBV20-1 to TRBJ2-5; 8 bases map to TRBD2. Germline V lookup: CDR1 DFQATT, CDR2 SNEGSKA (reference sequence). Trimming took 6 bases from V and 5 from J; bases not matched to a gene: 11. The CDR3 has 14 amino acids.

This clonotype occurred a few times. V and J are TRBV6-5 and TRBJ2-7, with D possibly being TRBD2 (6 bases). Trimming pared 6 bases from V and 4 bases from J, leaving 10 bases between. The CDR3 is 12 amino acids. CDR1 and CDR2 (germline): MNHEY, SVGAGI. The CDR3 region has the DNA TGTGCCAGCAGGCGGGGCGCATACGAGCAGTACTTC. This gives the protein CASRRGAYEQYF.